These 8 T cell receptor beta chains were all obtained from the same sample, sequenced in a study of radiotherapy plus CTLA-4 blockade in lung cancer. TCRdb keeps only in-frame clones here, not all; method: immunoSEQ multiplex PCR. The sample shows 50,000 or so clones, around 69% of them seen only once. Sample: peripheral blood, taken from a patient treated with radiotherapy plus ipilimumab. The receptors originated from a human donor with non-small cell lung cancer who had stable disease on radiotherapy plus ipilimumab.

The rearrangement joins TRBV7-8 to TRBJ1-2; tentatively, D is TRBD1 (5 bases). The V and J ends lost 1 base and 3 bases respectively, with 9 bases between them. CDR1 is SGHVS, CDR2 FQNEAQ, per germline. The CDR3 is made up of 14 amino acids. The DNA for the CDR3 is TGTGCCAGCAGCTTAGTGAGGGGTGACTATGGCTACACCTTC. It is translated as CASSLVRGDYGYTF.

The V call is TRBV4-2, the J call TRBJ1-1; TRBD1 agrees at 9 bases. The CDR3 has 12 amino acids. V shed 4 bases, J shed 8 bases, and the junction held 2 bases outside the gene matches. CDR1 and CDR2 (germline): LGHNA, YNFKEQ. CDR3 amino acids: CASSRDRVEAFF. The DNA for the CDR3 is TGTGCCAGCAGCCGGGACAGGGTAGAAGCTTTCTTT.

This sequence joins TRBV4-1 and TRBJ2-7; D call uncertain. This CDR3 contains 14 residues. Deletions cut 0 bases from V and 2 bases from J, with 8 bases between. Per germline, CDR1 MGHRA and CDR2 YSYEKL. The CDR3 reads CASSQDLVTYEQYV. CDR3 bases: TGCGCCAGCAGCCAAGATTTAGTTACCTACGAGCAGTACGTC.

This clone was detected only a few times. The chain employs TRBV10-3 and TRBJ1-5; D remains unclear. CDR1 ENHRY and CDR2 SYGVKD come from the germline V gene. The CDR3 is 14 amino acids. V was shortened by 6 bases and J by 6 bases, with 15 bases between the two germline ends. In nucleotides, the CDR3 is TGTGCCATCAGGGAGGGTGGCGCGGGTCAGCCCCAGCATTTT. Translating gives CAIREGGAGQPQHF.

The chain links TRBV2 to TRBJ2-6, with 8 nucleotides matching TRBD1. With V trimmed by 7 bases and J by 0 bases, 8 bases remained unmatched. Germline V lookup: CDR1 SNHLY, CDR2 FYNNEI. The CDR3 length is 17 residues. The CDR3 sequence is CASTGLGQGSGANVLTF. CDR3 bases: TGTGCCAGCACCGGCCTTGGACAGGGCTCTGGGGCCAACGTCCTGACTTTC.

This sequence joins TRBV30 and TRBJ1-5, with 12 bases identical to TRBD1. The CDR3 has 15 residues. Germline trimming cut 2 bases from V and 7 bases from J; bases unmatched to any gene: 6. CDR1 is GTSNPN and CDR2 is SVGIG in the germline V gene (reference sequence). The DNA for the CDR3 is TGTGCCTGGAGTAGGGGGACAGGGGGCAGGCAGCCCCAGCATTTT. Translating gives CAWSRGTGGRQPQHF. Full variable domain (outside the CDR3, taken from reference TRBV30 and TRBJ1-5): SQTIHQWPATLVQPVGSPLSLECTVEGTSNPNLYWYRQAAGRGLQLLFYSVGIGQISSEVPQNLSASRPQDRQFILSSKKLLLSDSGFYLCAWSRGTGGRQPQHFGDGTRLSIL.

V gene TRBV11-3 combines with J gene TRBJ2-7; D is unclear. Germline V gives CDR1 SGHNT, CDR2 YENEEA. V was pared by 5 bases and J by 7 bases, with 12 bases between. The CDR3 extends over 12 amino acids. The CDR3 DNA follows: TGTGCCAGCAGCCTCCCCCCCGGTGAGCAGTACTTC. Translation gives CASSLPPGEQYF.

The genes are TRBV7-8 and TRBJ1-3; no clear D gene. V lost 3 bases, J lost 2 bases, and 8 bases lay in between. The CDR3 totals 14 residues. CDR1 and CDR2 from the germline V gene are SGHVS and FQNEAQ. CDR3 region: CASSLMRTGNTIYF. CDR3 coding DNA: TGTGCCAGCAGCTTGATGAGGACTGGAAACACCATATATTTT. Looking up the rest from reference TRBV7-8 and TRBJ1-3 gives the full variable domain: GAGVSQSPRYKVAKRGQDVALRCDPISGHVSLFWYQQALGQGPEFLTYFQNEAQLDKSGLPSDRFFAERPEGSVSTLKIQRTQQEDSAVYLCASSLMRTGNTIYFGEGSWLTVV.